This T cell receptor beta chain was identified in a study of blood T cell repertoires in COVID-19. Study at large: Acute and convalescent COVID-19 specimens originated in the United States, Italy and Spain.

TCRdb's copy holds only in-frame clones and misses some; the assay was immunoSEQ multiplex PCR. The sample includes 200,000 or so clones, less than 90% of them seen just once. CDR3 length: 16 amino acids. Germline values: CDR1 MNHEY, CDR2 SMNVEV (reference sequence). Trimming left V 4 bases short and J 5 bases short, with 20 bases between. The receptor comes from a man in his 70s with active or convalescent COVID-19. The sample was peripheral blood. The chain employs TRBV27 and TRBJ2-5, with a possible D match to TRBD2 (5 bases). The CDR3 DNA is TGTGCCAGCAGTTCCGTTATGTCGGGGTTTTGGGAGACCCAGTACTTC. Translated, it gives CASSSVMSGFWETQYF.